These T cell receptor beta chains were read from a single sample in a study of shared clonotypes between healthy human individuals. TCRdb's copy holds only in-frame clones and misses some; the assay was immunoSEQ multiplex PCR. The sample lists about 1.9 million clones; just under 95% were seen once. The sample was naive CD8+ T cells from PBMCs. The receptors here all came from a man aged 18 to 30 in good health. Some clones in this sample may be carry-over from other donors' samples. The CDR3 runs from the conserved cysteine through the conserved F or W. A D gene is named only where the DNA matches it firmly. The size of a clone is reported for some rows only, either as once, few or many, or as a class for expanded clones.

V	size	D	J	DNA	CDR3
TRBV27	-	TRBD1	TRBJ1-5	TGTGCCAGCAGTAAGACAGGGTCGGGCAATCAGCCCCAGCATTTT	CASSKTGSGNQPQHF
TRBV5-6	once	-	TRBJ1-5	TGTGCCAGCAGCTTCGGATATAGTAAAAATCAGCCCCAGCATTTT	CASSFGYSKNQPQHF
TRBV25-1	-	-	TRBJ2-5	TGTGCCAGCAGTCTCTCGTTGTCAATCCAGTACTTC	CASSLSLSIQYF
TRBV28	-	-	TRBJ2-1	TGTGCCAGCAGTTTACAGAGTAGTTCCTACAATGAGCAGTTCTTC	CASSLQSSSYNEQFF
TRBV30	-	TRBD2	TRBJ2-1	TGTGCCTGGAGCCCGACTAGCGGGTTGCAGTTCTTC	CAWSPTSGLQFF
TRBV9	-	-	TRBJ2-7	TGTGCCAGCAGCGGATCGGGAGATTCGGAGCAGTACTTC	CASSGSGDSEQYF
TRBV4-2	-	TRBD1	TRBJ1-3	TGTGCCAGCAGCGAAGGACAGGCGCAAGGGACCATATATTTT	CASSEGQAQGTIYF
TRBV2	-	-	TRBJ2-7	TGTGCCAGCAGATCAGCCTACGAGCAGTACTTC	CASRSAYEQYF
TRBV27	-	-	TRBJ2-1	TGTGCCAGCAGTTTAGACCGGAGGAGGGATGAGCAGTTCTTC	CASSLDRRRDEQFF
TRBV19	-	-	TRBJ2-2	TGTGCCAGTAGTATCCCCGGGGCCGGGGAGCTGTTTTTT	CASSIPGAGELFF
TRBV28	-	TRBD1	TRBJ1-1	TGTGCCAGCAGTTTACCCGGGACAGGGGCCCTAAAGTGGGTCTTT	CASSLPGTGALKWVF
TRBV19	-	-	TRBJ2-5	TGTGCCAGTAACTCTCCGGGGATTCAAGAGACCCAGTACTTC	CASNSPGIQETQYF
TRBV4-1	few	-	TRBJ1-5	TGCGCCAGCAGCCGGATCAGAGTTAGCAATCAGCCCCAGCATTTT	CASSRIRVSNQPQHF
TRBV9	-	-	TRBJ2-7	TGTGCCAGCACCCCGGGGGACAGACTCTACGAGCAGTACTTC	CASTPGDRLYEQYF
TRBV11-2	-	TRBD1	TRBJ1-2	TGTGCCAGCAGCTTAAAGGGGGCTTCAGGGGGCGCCTATGGCTACACCTTC	CASSLKGASGGAYGYTF
TRBV6-1	-	-	TRBJ2-5	TGTGCCAGCAGTGAAGTAGGCGGGACCAAAGAGACCCAGTACTTC	CASSEVGGTKETQYF
TRBV7-8	-	-	TRBJ2-1	TGTGCCAGCAGCCGCACACCCTTTGACCCGCGGCCCTACAATGAGCAGTTCTTC	CASSRTPFDPRPYNEQFF
TRBV9	-	-	TRBJ2-2	TGTGCCAGCAGCGTAGGAGGCTGGGGGGTTCGTGGCACCGGGGAGCTGTTTTTT	CASSVGGWGVRGTGELFF
TRBV7-8	-	-	TRBJ2-2	TGTGCCAGCTCCGAGGCGTCGACCGGGGAGCTGTTTTTT	CASSEASTGELFF
TRBV15	-	-	TRBJ1-4	TGTGCCACCAGCAGAGATCGCGGGAGGACTAATGAAAAACTGTTTTTT	CATSRDRGRTNEKLFF
TRBV30	-	TRBD1	TRBJ1-2	TGTGCCTGGAGTTGGGGACAGGGGGACTATGGCTACACCTTC	CAWSWGQGDYGYTF
TRBV11-1	-	-	TRBJ2-5	TGTGCCAGCAACAACAGACTCGGAGAGACCCAGTACTTC	CASNNRLGETQYF
TRBV9	once	-	TRBJ1-1	TGTGCCAGCAGCCCAGGGTTATCCGAAGCTTTCTTT	CASSPGLSEAFF
TRBV7-2	-	-	TRBJ2-3	TGTGCCAGCAGCTTTGGGACGGACACCGATACGCAGTATTTT	CASSFGTDTDTQYF
TRBV25-1	-	-	TRBJ1-4	TGTGCCAGCAGTGAATGGGGAAGAGGGGCTAATGAAAAACTGTTTTTT	CASSEWGRGANEKLFF
TRBV7-6	-	TRBD1	TRBJ2-1	TGTGCCAGCAGCTCAAGACAGGGGAATGAGCAGTTCTTC	CASSSRQGNEQFF
TRBV19	-	TRBD1	TRBJ1-2	TGTGCCAGTAGTACACGGACAGGATCGCGCACCTTC	CASSTRTGSRTF
TRBV9	-	-	TRBJ2-7	TGTGCCAGCACCCCGGGCGGGACAGCCAGCTACGAGCAGTACTTC	CASTPGGTASYEQYF
TRBV27	-	TRBD1	TRBJ1-2	TGTGCCAGCAGTTTAGGACAGGGGGCGACAGGCTACACCTTC	CASSLGQGATGYTF
TRBV6-1	-	TRBD1	TRBJ1-5	TGTGCCAGCAGTGAGATGACAGGGGGAAAGCATTTT	CASSEMTGGKHF
TRBV19	-	TRBD2	TRBJ2-3	TGTGCCAGTAGTATAGGGGCGGGACTAGGAACAGATACGCAGTATTTT	CASSIGAGLGTDTQYF
TRBV9	-	TRBD2	TRBJ2-5	TGTGCCAGCAGCGCACTAGCGGGATTTGGCGAGACCCAGTACTTC	CASSALAGFGETQYF
TRBV18	once	-	TRBJ2-1	TGTGCCAGCTCATGGGGGCGGGAGCGTTACAATGAGCAGTTCTTC	CASSWGRERYNEQFF
TRBV29-1	-	-	TRBJ2-7	TGCAGCGTTGAAACAGGGCCACCCTACGAGCAGTACTTC	CSVETGPPYEQYF
TRBV4-1	-	-	TRBJ2-1	TGCGCCAGCAGCCAAGTAATGGGGGAGACAAGCTCCTACAATGAGCAGTTCTTC	CASSQVMGETSSYNEQFF
TRBV6-6	once	-	TRBJ1-5	TGTGCCAGCGGCGGGGGTGGAGGTCAGCCCCAGCATTTT	CASGGGGGQPQHF
TRBV19	-	TRBD2	TRBJ2-2	TGTGCCAGTAGTATACTAGCGGGGAACACCGGGGAGCTGTTTTTT	CASSILAGNTGELFF
TRBV14	-	-	TRBJ2-1	TGTGCCAGCAGCCCCAGATCCTACAATGAGCAGTTCTTC	CASSPRSYNEQFF
TRBV27	-	TRBD2	TRBJ2-2	TGTGCCAGCAGTCCCGGGCTAGCGGGATGGACCGGGGAGCTGTTTTTT	CASSPGLAGWTGELFF